Sequencing of this T cell receptor (beta chain) was carried out in a study of blood T cell repertoires in COVID-19 (dated by TCRdb to about 2020). Regarding the research as a whole: Collaborator samples came from the United States, Italy and Spain and covered acute and convalescent phases of COVID-19. The prospective study material was composed of cDNA or gDNA derived from T cells, B-cell-depleted T cells, or PBMCs. Where available, HLA class I and class II types were obtained from metadata supplied by the sample provider rather than from assay-based typing. The samples were drawn from two sources: the first 160 participants of the ongoing ImmuneRACE study, and 950 to 1,500 subjects contributed by 6 global collaborators. The sample metadata nearly always contained a de-identified subject ID, COVID-19 status, age in years and sex. A freely available public database, intended as a resource for researchers studying the immune response to SARS-CoV-2, is where the repertoires were released. Subjects who had been exposed to COVID-19, were actively infected with it, or had recovered from it provided the deeply sampled blood TCRbeta repertoires that made up the dataset.

As for this clone: The antigen this receptor binds is unknown. No much larger clone is present one base from it, and per-base qualities are unavailable.

Findings and caveats that apply to the study as a whole: The quantity of clinical and demographic metadata differed by source and by participant and was supplied without curation.

From the cysteine through the phenylalanine, the CDR3 covers 13 amino acids. The read is trimmed to its CDR3 DNA, 39 bases read in frame from base 1. CDR1 and CDR2, looked up from the germline V gene (reference sequence), are LNHDA and SQIVND. Trimming costs V 1 base and J 8 bases, and their ends lie 11 bases apart. The immunoSEQ Assay, a bias-controlled multiplex PCR, was used to amplify TCRbeta CDR3 regions from genomic DNA. The authors processed their data as follows. Within the assay, amplification of reference gene primers was used to estimate how many nucleated cells each sample contained. To quantify the absolute abundance of each unique TCRbeta CDR3 rearrangement, sequence reads were collapsed and filtered. Productive Simpson clonality was computed per sample as the square root of Simpson's diversity index over productive rearrangements. TCRdb mirrors the immuneACCESS table, restricted to in-frame sequences. Some clones are absent from its copies; in checked studies, under half trace to an unresolved V gene, and the reason for the others is unknown. V, J and clone size are taken as reported in that table, and D and trimming were inferred from the DNA itself. This sample gives approximately 240,000 clones in total; roughly 84% of them show up just once. The ten most abundant clones make up roughly 4% of the sample.

The collaborating institutions used their own protocols to collect whole blood in K2EDTA tubes. For TCRbeta analysis, collaborator samples were shipped as frozen whole blood, as isolated PBMCs, or as DNA extracted from either sample type. The sequence joins TRBV19 to TRBJ1-2; a confident D gene designation cannot be given. The sequence was obtained from a woman between 35 and 50 years old with active or convalescent COVID-19. Sequenced: peripheral blood. The nucleotides are TGTGCCAGTAGTATAGCGGGTATGGCCGGCTACACCTTC. It is translated as CASSIAGMAGYTF. With the portions outside the CDR3 filled from the reference TRBV19 and TRBJ1-2 genes, the complete variable region becomes DGGITQSPKYLFRKEGQNVTLSCEQNLNHDAMYWYRQDPGQGLRLIYYSQIVNDFQKGDIAEGYSVSREKKESFPLTVTSAQKNPTAFYLCASSIAGMAGYTFGSGTRLTVV.